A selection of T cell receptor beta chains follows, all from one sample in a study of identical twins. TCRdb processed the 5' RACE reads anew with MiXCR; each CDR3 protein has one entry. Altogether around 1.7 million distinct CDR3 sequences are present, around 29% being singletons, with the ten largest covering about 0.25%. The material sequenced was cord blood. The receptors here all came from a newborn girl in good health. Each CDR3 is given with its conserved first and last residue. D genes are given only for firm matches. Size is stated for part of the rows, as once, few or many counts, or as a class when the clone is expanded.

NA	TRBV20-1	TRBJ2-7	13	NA	TGCAGTGCTAGAGATGGGGGGTTCTACGAGCAGTACTTC	CSARDGGFYEQYF
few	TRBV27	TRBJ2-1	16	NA	TGTGCCAGCAGTTCCTCCTACCGAATAGTGGGGAATGAGCAGTTCTTC	CASSSSYRIVGNEQFF
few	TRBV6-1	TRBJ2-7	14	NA	TGTGCCAGCAGTAGGACCGGGATTGGCTACGAGCAGTACTTC	CASSRTGIGYEQYF
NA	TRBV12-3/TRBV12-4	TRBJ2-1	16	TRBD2	TGTGCCAGCAGTTTATTAAGGCGGGAGGACTACAATGAGCAGTTCTTC	CASSLLRREDYNEQFF
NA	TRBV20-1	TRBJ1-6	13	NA	TGCAGTGGAGCGGAGAAGGATAATTCACCCCTCCACTTT	CSGAEKDNSPLHF
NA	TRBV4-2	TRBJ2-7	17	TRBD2	TGTGCCAGCAGCCCCGAGGGACTAGCGGGATCCTCCTACGAGCAGTACTTC	CASSPEGLAGSSYEQYF
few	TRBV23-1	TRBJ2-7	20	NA	TGCGCCAGCAGTCATCTTGTCCGGGCTCATTCGTGGGACTCCTTCTACGAGCAGTACTTC	CASSHLVRAHSWDSFYEQYF
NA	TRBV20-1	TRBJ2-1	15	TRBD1	TGCAGTGCTAGAGAGCCGGGACAGGGGGCGCGTGAGCAGTTCTTC	CSAREPGQGAREQFF
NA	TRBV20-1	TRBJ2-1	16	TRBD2	TGCAGTGCGGCCGGGACTAGCGGGAGGGGATACAATGGGCAGTTCTTC	CSAAGTSGRGYNGQFF
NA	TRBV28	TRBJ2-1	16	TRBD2	TGTGCCAGCAGGCAACGCGGGGGAAGCTCCTACAATGAGCACTACTTC	CASRQRGGSSYNEHYF